The 17 T cell receptor beta chains presented below share a single source sample, sequenced in a study of cytomegalovirus exposure and HLA in healthy donors. The PCR made use of 60 Vbeta and 13 Jbeta primers. The data were produced by immunoSEQ multiplex PCR, yet TCRdb's version contains in-frame clones alone and is incomplete. The sample records 100,000 to 150,000 clones, around 80% being singletons. The sequenced sample consisted of PBMCs. These receptors were collected from a female donor in good health and CMV-seronegative.

The chain links TRBV9 to TRBJ1-1; D is possibly TRBD1 (5 bases). CDR3 length: 13 residues. Germline assignment: CDR1 SGDLS and CDR2 YYNGEE. The V and J ends lost 0 bases and 6 bases respectively, with 9 bases between them. CDR3: CASSVGDLPEAFF. The CDR3 DNA is TGTGCCAGCAGCGTAGGGGACTTACCTGAAGCTTTCTTT.

This clone has just one count. The gene calls are TRBV5-1 and TRBJ2-2; the match to TRBD1 covers 9 bases. J was trimmed by 1 base and V by 2 bases; bases with no gene match: 12. From germline, CDR1 is SGHRS and CDR2 YFSETQ. This CDR3 region has 19 residues. CDR3 in amino acids: CASSLTPADRGGNTGELFF. Written as DNA, the CDR3 is TGCGCCAGCAGCTTAACCCCCGCGGACAGGGGTGGGAACACCGGGGAGCTGTTTTTT. Filled out from reference TRBV5-1 and TRBJ2-2, the complete variable domain reads KAGVTQTPRYLIKTRGQQVTLSCSPISGHRSVSWYQQTPGQGLQFLFEYFSETQRNKGNFPGRFSGRQFSNSRSEMNVSTLELGDSALYLCASSLTPADRGGNTGELFFGEGSRLTVL.

The rearrangement uses TRBV5-1 and TRBJ2-5, with D perhaps matching TRBD2 (6 bases). CDR3 length: 16 residues. Germline V gene sequence: CDR1 SGHRS, CDR2 YFSETQ. V was clipped by 0 bases and J by 4 bases, with 16 bases between them. CDR3: CASSLGPGSGRETQYF. In DNA form, the CDR3 reads TGCGCCAGCAGCTTGGGGCCCGGGAGCGGTCGAGAGACCCAGTACTTC.

J is TRBJ1-6 and V is TRBV28, with D possibly TRBD1 on 5 matching bases. CDR1 is MDHEN, CDR2 SYDVKM, per germline. Trimming removed 4 bases from V and 7 bases from J, with 20 bases in between. The CDR3 contains 17 residues. CDR3 sequence (DNA): TGTGCCAGCAGTTCGCCCGGCGCGTCCGGGGGGAATTCACCCCTCCACTTT. Its protein is CASSSPGASGGNSPLHF.

This chain joins TRBV15 and TRBJ1-5, with TRBD1 matching over 9 bases. The CDR3 runs to 19 residues. With 2 bases clipped from V and 9 bases from J, the junction kept 20 bases outside the gene matches. The V gene's germline CDR1 is LNHNV and CDR2 YYDKDF (reference sequence). In DNA, the CDR3 is TGTGCCACCAGCAGACCCCTAGGAGGAACAGGGGGCCCCGGGTCGCCCCAGCATTTT. Its protein is CATSRPLGGTGGPGSPQHF.

This clone has just a few counts. The rearrangement joins TRBV2 to TRBJ2-2, with TRBD2 matching over 14 bases. V lost 7 bases, J lost 5 bases, and 9 bases stayed unmatched. This CDR3 contains 17 residues. The germline V gene encodes CDR1 SNHLY and CDR2 FYNNEI. CDR3 loop: CASTRLAGGPRTGELFF. CDR3 coding DNA: TGTGCCAGCACCAGACTAGCGGGAGGGCCGCGTACCGGGGAGCTGTTTTTT.

This clone came up once. The chain carries TRBV5-6 and TRBJ1-4, with 12 bases aligning to TRBD1. The CDR3 contains 15 residues. V lost 4 bases to trimming and J lost 8 bases; unmatched junction nucleotides: 6. Germline V gene data show CDR1 as SGHDT and CDR2 as YYEEEE. CDR3 sequence: CASSLRDRGLEKLFF. The CDR3 DNA reads TGTGCCAGCAGCCTCCGGGACAGGGGGCTGGAAAAACTGTTTTTT.

This clone was recorded once. This chain uses TRBV27 with TRBJ1-6, with D maybe TRBD1 (6 bases). V lost 6 bases, J lost 4 bases, and 13 bases lay in between. The V gene's germline CDR1 is MNHEY and CDR2 SMNVEV (reference sequence). This CDR3 is 15 amino acids long. CDR3 sequence: CASRGGRGYNSPLHF. In nucleotides, the CDR3 is TGTGCCAGCAGGGGGGGGCGGGGTTATAATTCACCCCTCCACTTT.

This clone was observed a single time. The chain joins TRBV28 to TRBJ1-5, with D hard to call. CDR3 length equals 15 residues. V gave up 4 bases and J gave up 5 bases, with 15 bases separating them. Germline V CDR1 and CDR2: MDHEN, SYDVKM. CDR3 region: CASSSLGSRDQPQHF. The CDR3 DNA sequence: TGTGCCAGCAGTTCCCTGGGCAGTCGAGATCAGCCCCAGCATTTT.

V is TRBV11-2 and J is TRBJ2-7, with D possibly being TRBD2 (5 bases). The V and J ends lost 1 base and 3 bases respectively, with 13 bases between them. In germline, CDR1 is SGHAT, CDR2 FQNNGV. The CDR3 totals 15 residues. The CDR3 protein is CASSLVRGPVYEQYF. For the CDR3, the DNA is TGTGCCAGCAGCTTAGTAAGAGGGCCGGTCTACGAGCAGTACTTC.

A single count supports this clone. V usage is TRBV28 and J usage is TRBJ1-3; no firm D call. V lost 5 bases, J lost 0 bases, and 14 bases lay in between. CDR1 MDHEN and CDR2 SYDVKM come from the germline V gene. The CDR3 contains 16 residues. The CDR3 nucleotides read TGTGCCAGCAGTCCCCCACGGGTGAACTCTGGAAACACCATATATTTT. It encodes CASSPPRVNSGNTIYF. Complete variable domain (other parts from reference TRBV28 and TRBJ1-3): DVKVTQSSRYLVKRTGEKVFLECVQDMDHENMFWYRQDPGLGLRLIYFSYDVKMKEKGDIPEGYSVSREKKERFSLILESASTNQTSMYLCASSPPRVNSGNTIYFGEGSWLTVV.

Turning to this clone: At one of its ends the junction is not consistent with the germline gene, which may arise from a read error. V usage is TRBV9 and J usage is TRBJ2-6; TRBD2 matches at 7 bases. The CDR3 consists of 14 residues. Germline V gene sequence: CDR1 SGDLS, CDR2 YYNGEE. CDR3 sequence reads: CASSAGGGANGLTF. CDR3 DNA sequence: TGTGCCAGCAGCGCGGGGGGTGGGGCCAACGGCCTGACTTTC.

CDR3 coding DNA: TGCAGCGTGCGGGCAGGCTGGAACACTGAAGCTTTCTTT. It specifies CSVRAGWNTEAFF. The chain is built from TRBV29-1 and TRBJ1-1; D remains unclear. Trimming took 6 bases from V and 1 from J, leaving 12 bases between them. Per germline, CDR1 SQVTM and CDR2 ANQGSEA. This CDR3 has 13 residues.

This CDR3 reads CASSEQGGRYGYTF. For the CDR3, the DNA is TGTGCCAGCAGTGAACAAGGAGGGCGGTATGGCTACACCTTC. The rearrangement links TRBV6-1 to TRBJ1-2; no firm D call. The CDR3 length is 14 residues. V lost 2 bases, J lost 5 bases, and 12 bases lay in between. Germline CDR1 is MNHNS and CDR2 is SASEGT.

J is TRBJ2-1 and V is TRBV5-4, with unresolved D. Per germline, CDR1 SGHNT and CDR2 YYREEE (reference sequence). Trimming left V 6 bases short and J 6 bases short, with 10 bases between. The CDR3 has 12 residues. The chain's CDR3 is CASTPSGNEQFF. The CDR3 DNA sequence: TGTGCCAGCACCCCCTCCGGCAATGAGCAGTTCTTC.

V usage is TRBV2 and J usage is TRBJ2-5; unclear D gene. V lost 1 base to trimming and J lost 5 bases, with 11 bases between them. Germline V lookup: CDR1 SNHLY, CDR2 FYNNEI. This CDR3 is 14 amino acids long. This CDR3 is CASSEGVVGETQYF. The CDR3 DNA reads as TGTGCCAGCAGTGAAGGGGTTGTCGGGGAGACCCAGTACTTC.

The V and J genes are TRBV6-5 and TRBJ1-3; weak D call: TRBD1 (5 bases). From germline, CDR1 is MNHEY and CDR2 SVGAGI. The CDR3 totals 14 residues. The ends were cut back, 4 bases at V and 3 bases at J, with 10 bases in the middle. In DNA, the CDR3 is TGTGCCAGCAGTTTCCAGGGAGGTGGAAACACCATATATTTT. Protein product: CASSFQGGGNTIYF.